The 32 T cell receptor beta chains reported below all come from one sample, sequenced in a study of regulatory T cells in long-lasting Graves disease. Time point specified: newly diagnosed GD, antithyroid drugs for less than 3 months. After RNA was extracted from PBMCs, the TCR library was made from it. Relying on iRepertoire HTBI primers and Arm-PCR of CDR3 regions, the team built TCR beta libraries. TCRdb recomputed calls from the multiplex PCR reads with MiXCR, one row per CDR3 protein. The table has fewer than 450,000 distinct CDR3 sequences, approximately 15% seen once. The same specimen was also included in a second study, on T cells in Graves' hyperthyroidism and ophthalmopathy.

Sequenced material: peripheral blood mononuclear cells (PBMCs), taken at new diagnosis, from a patient treated with antithyroid drugs. These receptor sequences come from a woman aged 35 to 49 with Graves disease.

The table lists this clonotype with many counts. The V call is TRBV11-2, the J call TRBJ2-1; D gene ambiguous. This CDR3 region has 13 residues. V shed 11 bases and J shed 0 bases, with 11 bases lying between them. Germline V gene sequence: CDR1 SGHAT, CDR2 FQNNGV. As DNA, the CDR3 is TGTGCCGCCAGAGCGATCTCCTACAATGAGCAGTTCTTC. It yields the protein CAARAISYNEQFF.

Note on this clonotype: A much larger clone lies a single base off, so this may be a read error. V gene TRBV28 combines with J gene TRBJ1-2; tentative D call: TRBD1 (5 bases). Germline assignment: CDR1 MDHEN and CDR2 SYDVKM. This CDR3 is 15 amino acids long. CDR3 sequence reads: CASSLWPAGNNEQSF. The DNA for the CDR3 is TGTGCCAGCAGTTTATGGCCCGCAGGGAACAATGAGCAGTCCTTC.

This clonotype was seen more than once but under ten times. This sequence joins TRBV28 and TRBJ1-2; a possible D gene is TRBD1 (6 bases). The V gene's germline CDR1 is MDHEN and CDR2 SYDVKM. V lost 6 bases, J lost 2 bases, and 19 bases lay in between. CDR3 length equals 16 residues. CDR3 DNA sequence: TGTGCCAGCAGCCAGTCACCGGACAGAATAAACTATGGCTACACCTTC. This translates into CASSQSPDRINYGYTF.

About this clonotype itself: A read error may explain this, as a much larger clone is one base away. This sequence joins TRBV5-1 and TRBJ2-1; a possible D gene is TRBD1 (5 bases). There are 16 residues in the CDR3. Germline CDR1 reads SGHRS; CDR2 reads YFSETQ. The CDR3 DNA follows: TGCGCCAGCAGTTTATTAGGGGTAACGTCCTACAATGAGCAGCTCTTC. This codes for CASSLLGVTSYNEQLF.

Many counts were recorded for this clonotype. The rearrangement uses TRBV2 and TRBJ2-6; D perhaps matches TRBD1 (5 bases). Trimming pared 3 bases from V and 7 bases from J, leaving 7 bases between. Germline V CDR1 and CDR2: SNHLY, FYNNEI. The CDR3 has 13 amino acids. The CDR3 nucleotides read TGTGCCAGCAGTGACAGGGTCGCCAACGTCCTGACTTTC. It is translated as CASSDRVANVLTF. Drawing the rest from reference TRBV2 and TRBJ2-6, the complete variable domain is EPEVTQTPSHQVTQMGQEVILRCVPISNHLYFYWYRQILGQKVEFLVSFYNNEISEKSEIFDDQFSVERPDGSNFTLKIRSTKLEDSAMYFCASSDRVANVLTFGAGSRLTVL.

Here the CDR3 reads CASRSGTGRQETQYF. The CDR3 DNA reads TGTGCCAGCAGGTCCGGGACAGGACGCCAAGAGACCCAGTACTTC. V usage is TRBV6-2 or TRBV6-3 and J usage is TRBJ2-5; 8 bases fit TRBD1. Per the germline V gene, CDR1 is MNHEY and CDR2 is SVGEGT. The J segment lost 1 base and the V segment lost 6 bases, leaving 7 bases of the junction unmatched. CDR3 length: 15 amino acids.

This clonotype showed up many times. The V call is TRBV11-2, the J call TRBJ2-7; 9 positions agree with TRBD2. The CDR3 spans 17 residues. The junction had 14 bases not matched to a gene; V was cut back by 5 bases and J by 3 bases. Germline V gene lookup returns CDR1 SGHAT and CDR2 FQNNGV. The CDR3 sequence: CASSGRRAIAGVYEQYF. CDR3 DNA: TGTGCCAGCAGCGGCCGGCGGGCGATAGCGGGAGTCTACGAGCAGTACTTC.

This clonotype was observed many times. The rearrangement uses TRBV24-1 and TRBJ2-3; TRBD2 aligns across 8 bases. This CDR3 has 16 amino acids. Germline CDR1 and CDR2: KGHDR and SFDVKD. V trimming: 4 bases; J trimming: 7 bases; junction bases outside the gene matches: 12. The CDR3 nucleotides are TGTGCCACCAGTGAGTCGGGACTAGGGCTGGTGAATACGCAGTATTTT. The encoded protein is CATSESGLGLVNTQYF.

This clonotype was seen at least ten times. CDR3 residues: CASRNIEAFF. CDR3 in DNA: TGTGCCAGCAGGAATATTGAAGCTTTCTTT. V gene TRBV2 combines with J gene TRBJ1-1, with no clear D. The V end was cut by 6 bases, the J end by 7 bases, with 6 bases between. The CDR3 has 10 amino acids. The germline gives CDR1 SNHLY, CDR2 FYNNEI.

Comment on this clonotype: The conserved phenylalanine or tryptophan normally closing the CDR3 is absent here, so this likely arose from a read error. This chain joins TRBV27 and TRBJ2-7; maybe TRBD1 (6 bases). Germline V gene data show CDR1 as MNHEY and CDR2 as SMNVEV (reference sequence). The CDR3 sequence is 14 residues long. The CDR3 bases are TGTGCCAGCAGTTTAAGGGGGACCCCCTACGTGCAGTACCTC. Protein product: CASSLRGTPYVQYL.

The table lists this clonotype with many counts. The rearrangement links TRBV11-3 to TRBJ2-1; 10 bases fit TRBD2. Germline V CDR1 and CDR2: SGHNT, YENEEA. The V gene end was trimmed by 5 bases and the J gene end by 6 bases; junction bases not matched to a gene: 4. The CDR3 runs to 14 residues. The CDR3 bases are TGTGCCAGCAGCCCTAGCGGGGGACTCAATGAGCAGTTCTTC. Encoded protein: CASSPSGGLNEQFF.

Many counts were recorded for this clonotype. This sequence joins TRBV7-2 and TRBJ2-1; a possible D gene is TRBD1 (5 bases). V gave up 3 bases and J gave up 10 bases, with 31 bases separating them. Germline CDR1 reads SGHTA; CDR2 reads FQGNSA. The CDR3 loop spans 19 amino acids. CDR3 nucleotide sequence: TGTGCCAGCAGCTTTAGCTTCTTTGTAAGGGGAATGAAGGAATGGGAGCAGTTCTTC. Translated, it gives CASSFSFFVRGMKEWEQFF.

This clonotype showed up many times. The V call is TRBV12-3 or TRBV12-4, the J call TRBJ2-1, with TRBD2 matching 9 bases. V lost 2 bases and J lost 7; bases outside the gene matches: 18. The length of the CDR3 is 19 residues. DNA for the CDR3: TGTGCCAGCAGTTTAAGGGGGGGAGTAGCGGGAGTCGGCGGGAATGAGCAGTTCTTC. Its translation is CASSLRGGVAGVGGNEQFF.

This clonotype has more than one count but fewer than ten. V and J are TRBV12-3 or TRBV12-4 and TRBJ2-6; maybe TRBD2 (7 bases). V was pared by 1 base and J by 0 bases, with 10 bases between. The CDR3 spans 17 residues. The CDR3 here is CASSLEGGGSGANVLTF. The CDR3 nucleotides read TGTGCCAGCAGTTTAGAGGGGGGGGGCTCTGGGGCCAACGTCCTGACTTTC.

This clonotype has a count of ten or more. This rearrangement joins TRBV28 to TRBJ2-1; TRBD1 matches 9 bases. With V trimmed by 6 bases and J by 4 bases, 10 bases remained unmatched. The germline V gene encodes CDR1 MDHEN and CDR2 SYDVKM. CDR3 length: 16 residues. CDR3 region: CASSPNLQGAYNEQFF. In DNA, the CDR3 is TGTGCCAGCAGCCCAAACCTACAGGGGGCTTACAATGAGCAGTTCTTC.

This clonotype was recorded many times. The J gene is TRBJ1-5, the V gene TRBV2; 7 nucleotides agree with TRBD1. CDR1 is SNHLY and CDR2 is FYNNEI in the germline V gene. Losses at the gene ends were 4 bases for V and 2 bases for J; bases not matched to a gene: 5. The CDR3 is made up of 15 amino acids. Here the CDR3 DNA reads TGTGCCAGCAGTGGAAGCCAGGGGGGCAATCAGCCCCAGCATTTT. Its translation is CASSGSQGGNQPQHF.

This clonotype was observed many times. This sequence joins TRBV11-1 and TRBJ1-2; TRBD1 matches 7 bases. This CDR3 is built from 13 residues. J was trimmed by 4 bases and V by 5 bases; bases with no gene match: 4. The germline V gene encodes CDR1 SGHAT and CDR2 FQDESV (reference sequence). In DNA, the CDR3 is TGTGCCAGCAGCCTACGGACAGGCTATGGCTACACCTTC. This codes for CASSLRTGYGYTF.

The chain has TRBV28 and TRBJ2-7; a weak D match, TRBD2 (5 bases). The V and J ends lost 5 bases and 0 bases respectively, with 14 bases between them. CDR1 MDHEN and CDR2 SYDVKM come from the germline V gene. This CDR3 comprises 15 residues. The CDR3 reads CASSLAYDTSYEQYF. Written as DNA, the CDR3 is TGTGCCAGCAGTCTAGCTTACGATACCTCCTACGAGCAGTACTTC. The complete variable domain, with remaining parts taken from reference TRBV28 and TRBJ2-7, reads DVKVTQSSRYLVKRTGEKVFLECVQDMDHENMFWYRQDPGLGLRLIYFSYDVKMKEKGDIPEGYSVSREKKERFSLILESASTNQTSMYLCASSLAYDTSYEQYFGPGTRLTVT.

This chain uses TRBV5-4 with TRBJ2-3, with 7 bases that match TRBD2. CDR1 SGHNT and CDR2 YYREEE come from the germline V gene (reference sequence). The CDR3 runs 17 residues. V gave up 3 bases and J gave up 2 bases; unmatched junction bases: 12. The CDR3 DNA sequence: TGTGCCAGCAGCTCATTCCCAAGAGGGAGGGCCACAGATACGCAGTATTTT. Residues: CASSSFPRGRATDTQYF.

This clonotype was picked up many times. The chain carries TRBV20-1 and TRBJ2-1, with D possibly TRBD1 on 6 matching bases. V lost 0 bases and J 4 bases, leaving 25 bases between the germline ends. The V gene's germline CDR1 is DFQATT and CDR2 SNEGSKA (reference sequence). CDR3 length: 19 amino acids. The CDR3 sequence is CSARESWAGVGAKYNEQFF. The CDR3 region has the DNA TGCAGTGCTAGAGAATCGTGGGCGGGCGTGGGGGCGAAGTACAATGAGCAGTTCTTC.

The chain carries TRBV6-1 and TRBJ2-7; TRBD1 might be the D (6 bases). The CDR3 runs 12 residues. V dropped 10 bases and J dropped 1 base, with 11 bases sitting between them. Germline V CDR1 and CDR2: MNHNS, SASEGT. CDR3 loop: CATKGVSYEQYF. The DNA of the CDR3 is TGTGCCACCAAGGGGGTTTCCTACGAGCAGTACTTC.

In this sample, this clonotype turned up many times. The chain couples TRBV11-3 to TRBJ2-1, with 12 bases matching TRBD2. The CDR3 covers 16 residues. Trimming took 3 bases from V and 7 from J; bases not matched to a gene: 7. The germline gives CDR1 SGHNT, CDR2 YENEEA. The DNA for the CDR3 is TGTGCCAGCAGCTTGGATACTAGCGGGAGGTTGAATGAGCAGTTCTTC. Its protein product is CASSLDTSGRLNEQFF. Complete variable domain (other parts from reference TRBV11-3 and TRBJ2-1): EAGVVQSPRYKIIEKKQPVAFWCNPISGHNTLYWYLQNLGQGPELLIRYENEEAVDDSQLPKDRFSAERLKGVDSTLKIQPAELGDSAVYLCASSLDTSGRLNEQFFGPGTRLTVL.

V gene TRBV19 combines with J gene TRBJ2-3; 11 nucleotides align to TRBD1. The CDR3 is made up of 15 amino acids. V lost 6 bases and J lost 6; bases outside the gene matches: 8. Germline CDR1 and CDR2: LNHDA and SQIVND (reference sequence). The CDR3 bases are TGTGCCAGTAGCGAATCCGGGACAGGGGGGGATACGCAGTATTTT. It yields the protein CASSESGTGGDTQYF.

This clonotype was counted a few times. The chain has TRBV20-1 and TRBJ2-2; the D is unclear. Germline CDR1 DFQATT, CDR2 SNEGSKA (reference sequence). Trimming cost V 7 bases and J 0 bases, with 9 bases left between them. The CDR3 length is 13 residues. The CDR3: CSVVYPNTGELFF. CDR3 in DNA: TGCAGTGTAGTCTACCCGAACACCGGGGAGCTGTTTTTT.

This clonotype was counted ten times or more. V usage is TRBV19 and J usage is TRBJ2-2; 11 bases are a match to TRBD2. Germline V gene sequence: CDR1 LNHDA, CDR2 SQIVND (reference sequence). Germline trimming cut 3 bases from V and 0 bases from J; bases unmatched to any gene: 12. The CDR3 spans 20 residues. The chain's CDR3 is CASSIGGTSGTTPNTGELFF. CDR3 DNA sequence: TGTGCCAGTAGTATTGGGGGGACTAGCGGAACTACCCCGAACACCGGGGAGCTGTTTTTT.

This clonotype came up many times. The rearrangement joins TRBV19 to TRBJ1-5; the D gene is possibly TRBD1 (6 bases). The germline V and J ends were trimmed by 5 bases and 2 bases, with 16 bases remaining between them. The V gene's germline CDR1 is LNHDA and CDR2 SQIVND (reference sequence). The CDR3 runs to 16 residues. The chain's CDR3 is CASSYGGRGRNQPQHF. The CDR3 DNA follows: TGTGCCAGTAGTTACGGGGGCCGGGGTCGCAATCAGCCCCAGCATTTT.

The J gene is TRBJ2-6, the V gene TRBV5-4; the D is unclear. Germline V gene data show CDR1 as SGHNT and CDR2 as YYREEE (reference sequence). The CDR3 runs to 16 residues. The germline V and J ends were trimmed by 1 base and 0 bases, with 8 bases remaining between them. The CDR3 nucleotides read TGTGCCAGCAGCTTGTTTAAGGGCTCTGGGGCCAACGTCCTGACTTTC. This gives the protein CASSLFKGSGANVLTF. Full variable domain (outside the CDR3, taken from reference TRBV5-4 and TRBJ2-6): ETGVTQSPTHLIKTRGQQVTLRCSSQSGHNTVSWYQQALGQGPQFIFQYYREEENGRGNFPPRFSGLQFPNYSSELNVNALELDDSALYLCASSLFKGSGANVLTFGAGSRLTVL.

Turning to this clonotype: A far larger clone is only one base removed, so a read error is likely. The chain combines TRBV18 with TRBJ2-5; 7 nucleotides agree with TRBD1. The J call is uncertain, as TRBJ2-1 better fits the DNA end. The CDR3 totals 13 residues. The germline CDR1 and CDR2 sequences are KGHSH and LQKENI. The CDR3, as DNA: TGTGCCAGCTCACGGACAGGAAACAATGGGCAGTTCTTC. It encodes CASSRTGNNGQFF.

This clonotype was seen a handful of times. A much larger clone lies a single base off, so this may be a read error. This sequence joins TRBV28 and TRBJ1-4, with 7 positions matching TRBD1. This CDR3 is built from 13 residues. Trimming took 8 bases from V and 8 from J; bases not matched to a gene: 8. The V gene's germline CDR1 is MDHEN and CDR2 SYDVKM. Written as DNA, the CDR3 is TGTGCCAGCCGTAGGGGGCCGACGGAAAAACTGTTTTTT. Its protein is CASRRGPTEKLFF.

Here the CDR3 DNA reads TGTGCCAGCTCACCAAGCGGACAAAAAAATGAAAAACTGTTTTTT. It translates to CASSPSGQKNEKLFF. The chain recombines TRBV18 with TRBJ1-4; D possibly corresponds to TRBD1 (5 bases). This CDR3 spans 15 amino acids. Germline CDR1 is KGHSH and CDR2 is LQKENI. Trimming took off 2 bases at V and 5 bases at J, with 12 bases between the two ends. The full variable domain, rest sourced from reference TRBV18 and TRBJ1-4, is NAGVMQNPRHLVRRRGQEARLRCSPMKGHSHVYWYRQLPEEGLKFMVYLQKENIIDESGMPKERFSAEFPKEGPSILRIQQVVRGDSAAYFCASSPSGQKNEKLFFGSGTQLSVL.

In this sample, this clonotype turned up many times. The chain carries TRBV7-2 and TRBJ2-3, with 7 bases lining up with TRBD2. This CDR3 has 18 residues. Germline V gives CDR1 SGHTA, CDR2 FQGNSA. With 5 bases clipped from V and 2 bases from J, the junction kept 16 bases outside the gene matches. The CDR3 coding sequence is TGTGCCAGCAGCGTACGCGAATCTGGCGGGAGAAACACAGATACGCAGTATTTT. This sequence encodes CASSVRESGGRNTDTQYF.

This clonotype was recorded many times. J is TRBJ2-7 and V is TRBV14, with 9 bases matching TRBD2. The CDR3 extends over 17 amino acids. The V gene's germline CDR1 is SGHDN and CDR2 FVKESK. V was pared by 10 bases and J by 0 bases, with 16 bases of the junction left unmatched. The CDR3 loop is CATSAQAGGPSSYEQYF. The CDR3 region has the DNA TGTGCCACCAGTGCGCAAGCGGGAGGCCCTAGCTCCTACGAGCAGTACTTC.